The clone carrying this T cell receptor (beta chain) was recorded a few times. The target antigen is unknown. Profiled with immunoSEQ multiplex PCR; TCRdb holds only in-frame clones, not every one. The data show roughly 150,000 clones, about 78% seen once. CDR3 size: 11 residues. The V and J ends lost 3 bases and 13 bases respectively, with 7 bases between them. Germline V lookup: CDR1 SGHAT, CDR2 FQNNGV. This record belongs to a study of PD-1 blockade in classical Hodgkin lymphoma. About the study: Treatment was intravenous nivolumab, 3 mg/kg every 2 weeks, until progression.

Study-level points and caveats: Diminished baseline TCR diversity has been reported in newly diagnosed patients relative to healthy donors.

In every patient, relapse followed autologous stem cell transplantation, while exposure to brentuximab vedotin differed. This receptor was identified in a human donor with classical Hodgkin lymphoma. The chain couples TRBV11-2 to TRBJ1-6, with D possibly being TRBD1 (5 bases). The material was peripheral blood mononuclear cells (PBMCs), obtained before the second cycle of nivolumab. CDR3 amino acids: CASSFGAPLHF. CDR3 coding DNA: TGTGCCAGCAGCTTCGGGGCGCCCCTCCACTTT. The full variable domain, its missing parts supplied by reference TRBV11-2 and TRBJ1-6, is EAGVAQSPRYKIIEKRQSVAFWCNPISGHATLYWYQQILGQGPKLLIQFQNNGVVDDSQLPKDRFSAERLKGVDSTLKIQPAKLEDSAVYLCASSFGAPLHFGNGTRLTVT.